Below, one T cell receptor (beta chain) is given with its context. The antigen is not known. The data stem from a study of shared clonotypes between healthy human individuals. Whole-study findings and limits: The study found lower generation probabilities in non-shared clonotypes than in those shared by all four donors.

The J segment lost 7 bases and the V segment lost 7 bases, leaving 12 bases of the junction unmatched. The CDR3 runs 15 residues. Per germline, CDR1 SGHRS and CDR2 YFSETQ. Libraries were prepared by immunoSEQ multiplex PCR; TCRdb keeps only in-frame clonotypes and omits some of them. In the table there are 2,500,000 or so clones, about 90% of which are singletons. The sequenced material came from naive CD4+ T cells from PBMCs. Stated subset: CD45RA+ positively selected. V usage is TRBV5-1 and J usage is TRBJ2-1; the match to TRBD2 covers 9 bases. This sequence originates from a man in his late teens or twenties in good health. Some clones in this sample may be carry-over from other donors' samples. The CDR3 loop reads CASGGLAGIINEQFF. As DNA, the CDR3 is TGCGCCAGCGGGGGGCTAGCGGGAATTATTAATGAGCAGTTCTTC. Full variable domain (missing parts from reference TRBV5-1 and TRBJ2-1): KAGVTQTPRYLIKTRGQQVTLSCSPISGHRSVSWYQQTPGQGLQFLFEYFSETQRNKGNFPGRFSGRQFSNSRSEMNVSTLELGDSALYLCASGGLAGIINEQFFGPGTRLTVL.